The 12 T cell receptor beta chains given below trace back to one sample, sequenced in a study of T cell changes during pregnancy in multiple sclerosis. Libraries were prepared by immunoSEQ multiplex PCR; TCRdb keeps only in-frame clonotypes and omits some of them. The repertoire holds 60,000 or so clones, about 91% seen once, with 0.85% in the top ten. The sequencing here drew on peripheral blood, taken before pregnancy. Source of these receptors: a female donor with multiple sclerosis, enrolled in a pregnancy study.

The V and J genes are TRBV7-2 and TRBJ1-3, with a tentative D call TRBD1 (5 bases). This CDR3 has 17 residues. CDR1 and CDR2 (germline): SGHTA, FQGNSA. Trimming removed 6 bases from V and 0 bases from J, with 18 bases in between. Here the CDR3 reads CASRPGGWDFSGNTIYF. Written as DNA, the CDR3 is TGTGCCAGCAGACCGGGGGGGTGGGACTTCTCTGGAAACACCATATATTTT.

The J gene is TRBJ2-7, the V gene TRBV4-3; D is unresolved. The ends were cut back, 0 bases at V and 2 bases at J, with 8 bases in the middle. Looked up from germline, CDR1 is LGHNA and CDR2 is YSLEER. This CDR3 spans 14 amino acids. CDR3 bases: TGCGCCAGCAGCCAAGAGCCCGCGACCTACGAGCAGTACTTC. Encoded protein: CASSQEPATYEQYF.

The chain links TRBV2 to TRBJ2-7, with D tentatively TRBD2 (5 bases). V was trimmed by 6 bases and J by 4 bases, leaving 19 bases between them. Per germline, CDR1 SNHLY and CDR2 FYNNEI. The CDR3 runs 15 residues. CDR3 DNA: TGTGCCAGCAGCCCAGTGGTGGGAGAGCCTTACGAGCAGTACTTC. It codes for CASSPVVGEPYEQYF.

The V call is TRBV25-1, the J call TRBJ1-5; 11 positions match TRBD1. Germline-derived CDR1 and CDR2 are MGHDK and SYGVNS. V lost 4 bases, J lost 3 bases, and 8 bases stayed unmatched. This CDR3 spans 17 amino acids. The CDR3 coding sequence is TGTGCCAGCAGTGGGCCCGGGACAGGGGGATCCAATCAGCCCCAGCATTTT. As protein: CASSGPGTGGSNQPQHF. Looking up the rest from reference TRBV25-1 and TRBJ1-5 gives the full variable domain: EADIYQTPRYLVIGTGKKITLECSQTMGHDKMYWYQQDPGMELHLIHYSYGVNSTEKGDLSSESTVSRIRTEHFPLTLESARPSHTSQYLCASSGPGTGGSNQPQHFGDGTRLSIL.

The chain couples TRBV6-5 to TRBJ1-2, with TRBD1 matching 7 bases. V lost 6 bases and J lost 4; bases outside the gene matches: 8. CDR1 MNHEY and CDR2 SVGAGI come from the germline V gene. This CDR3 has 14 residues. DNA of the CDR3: TGTGCCAGCAGCCCCGGACAGGACGGCTATGGCTACACCTTC. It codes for CASSPGQDGYGYTF.

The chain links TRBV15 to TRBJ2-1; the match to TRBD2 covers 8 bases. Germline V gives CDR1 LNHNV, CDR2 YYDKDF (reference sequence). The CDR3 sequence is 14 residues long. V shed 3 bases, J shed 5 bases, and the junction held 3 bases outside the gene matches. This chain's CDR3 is CATSSPAGDNEQFF. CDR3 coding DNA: TGTGCCACCAGCAGCCCAGCGGGGGACAATGAGCAGTTCTTC.

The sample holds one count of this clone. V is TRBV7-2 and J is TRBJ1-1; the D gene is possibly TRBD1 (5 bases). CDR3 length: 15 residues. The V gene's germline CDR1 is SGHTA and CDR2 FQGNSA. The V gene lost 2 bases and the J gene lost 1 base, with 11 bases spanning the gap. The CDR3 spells CASSLFGGTNTEAFF. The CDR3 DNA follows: TGTGCCAGCAGCTTATTTGGGGGGACGAACACTGAAGCTTTCTTT.

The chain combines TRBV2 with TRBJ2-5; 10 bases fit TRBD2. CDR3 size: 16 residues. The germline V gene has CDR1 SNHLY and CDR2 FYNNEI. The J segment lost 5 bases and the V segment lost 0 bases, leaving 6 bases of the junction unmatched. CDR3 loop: CASSEAGSGGWETQYF. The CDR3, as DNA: TGTGCCAGCAGTGAAGCGGGTAGCGGGGGGTGGGAGACCCAGTACTTC.

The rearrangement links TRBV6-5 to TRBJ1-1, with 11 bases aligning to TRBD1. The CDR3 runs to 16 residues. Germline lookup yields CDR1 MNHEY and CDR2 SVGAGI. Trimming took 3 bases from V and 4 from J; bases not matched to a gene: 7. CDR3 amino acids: CASSYSPGTGGTEAFF. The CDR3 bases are TGTGCCAGCAGTTATTCTCCTGGGACAGGGGGCACTGAAGCTTTCTTT.

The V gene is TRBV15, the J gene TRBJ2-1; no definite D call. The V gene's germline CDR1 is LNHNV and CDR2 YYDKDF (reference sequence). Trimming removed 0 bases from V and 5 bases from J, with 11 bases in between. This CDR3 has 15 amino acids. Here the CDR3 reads CATSRDMQRNNEQFF. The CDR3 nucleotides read TGTGCCACCAGCAGAGATATGCAGAGGAACAATGAGCAGTTCTTC.

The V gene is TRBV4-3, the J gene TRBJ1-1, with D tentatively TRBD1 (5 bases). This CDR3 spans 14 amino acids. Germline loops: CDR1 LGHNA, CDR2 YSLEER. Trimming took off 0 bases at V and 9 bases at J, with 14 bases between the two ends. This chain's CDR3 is CASSQELGVYQAFF. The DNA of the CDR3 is TGCGCCAGCAGCCAAGAATTAGGGGTTTACCAAGCTTTCTTT.

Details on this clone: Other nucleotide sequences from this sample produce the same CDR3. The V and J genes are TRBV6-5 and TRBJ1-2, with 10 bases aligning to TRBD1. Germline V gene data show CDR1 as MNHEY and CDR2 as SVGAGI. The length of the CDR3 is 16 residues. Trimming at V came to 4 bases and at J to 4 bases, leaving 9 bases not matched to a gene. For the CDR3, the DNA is TGTGCCAGCAGTTCTTTAGGACAGGGGGGGTTCTATGGCTACACCTTC. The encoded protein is CASSSLGQGGFYGYTF.